Shown below are 7 T cell receptor beta chains from a single sample sequenced in a study of regulatory T cells in long-lasting Graves disease. iRepertoire HTBI primers and Arm-PCR of CDR3 regions built TCR beta libraries. From the multiplex PCR reads, TCRdb called clonotypes with MiXCR, one entry per CDR3 protein. The sample includes approximately 400,000 distinct CDR3 sequences, about a quarter of them seen just once. Time point specified: persistent/refractory GD, antithyroid drugs over 5 years with positive TRAb. From RNA extracted from PBMCs, the TCR library was made. The source material was peripheral blood mononuclear cells (PBMCs), sampled when the disease was refractory, from a patient treated with antithyroid drugs. Receptors originate from a female donor with Graves disease.

This clonotype was recorded at least ten times. This chain links TRBV7-9 with TRBJ2-7, with D maybe TRBD1 (6 bases). The CDR3 loop spans 13 amino acids. V lost 5 bases and J 6 bases, leaving 14 bases between the germline ends. Germline V gives CDR1 SEHNR, CDR2 FQNEAQ (reference sequence). DNA for the CDR3: TGTGCCAGCAGCCCGGACAGCCTCGGCGAGCAGTACTTC. Its translation is CASSPDSLGEQYF.

This chain uses TRBV20-1 with TRBJ1-6; D is unclear. Germline V gene sequence: CDR1 DFQATT, CDR2 SNEGSKA (reference sequence). Trimming removed 0 bases from V and 0 bases from J, with 9 bases in between. The length of the CDR3 is 16 residues. CDR3 in DNA: TGCAGTGCTAGAGAAGGGAAGAGCTCCTATAATTCACCCCTCCACTTT. This encodes CSAREGKSSYNSPLHF.

The chain couples TRBV20-1 to TRBJ2-5, with a tentative D call TRBD2 (5 bases). Trimming cost V 3 bases and J 2 bases, with 16 bases left between them. The germline CDR1 and CDR2 sequences are DFQATT and SNEGSKA (reference sequence). This CDR3 contains 15 residues. CDR3: CSASGLAREQETQYF. CDR3 coding DNA: TGCAGTGCTAGTGGCCTAGCTAGGGAACAAGAGACCCAGTACTTC.

This clonotype was observed many times. The genes are TRBV28 and TRBJ2-7, with D perhaps matching TRBD2 (5 bases). The V gene lost 6 bases and the J gene lost 4 bases, with 13 bases spanning the gap. Germline V gene data show CDR1 as MDHEN and CDR2 as SYDVKM. The CDR3 has 13 residues. CDR3 amino acids: CASSLARAYEQYF. In DNA form, the CDR3 reads TGTGCCAGCAGCTTAGCGAGGGCTTACGAGCAGTACTTC.

The chain employs TRBV7-9 and TRBJ2-7; 12 bases agree with TRBD1. CDR3 length: 17 amino acids. The germline gives CDR1 SEHNR, CDR2 FQNEAQ (reference sequence). V gave up 4 bases and J gave up 7 bases; unmatched junction bases: 14. The CDR3 coding sequence is TGTGCCAGCAGCTCGATCCCGGGACAGGGGGCTTTGCGAGAGCAGTACTTC. It yields the protein CASSSIPGQGALREQYF.

The chain links TRBV19 to TRBJ1-3, with no clear D. Trimming left V 3 bases short and J 0 bases short, with 9 bases between. The germline gives CDR1 LNHDA, CDR2 SQIVND (reference sequence). The CDR3 is 15 amino acids. In DNA, the CDR3 is TGTGCCAGTAGTATTGTGGGCCTCTCTGGAAACACCATATATTTT. Translated, it gives CASSIVGLSGNTIYF.

This clonotype was picked up a small number of times. The CDR3 sequence is CASRGGRGRMNTEAFF. The DNA of the CDR3 is TGTGCCAGTAGAGGTGGGAGGGGCCGGATGAACACTGAAGCTTTCTTT. The rearrangement joins TRBV19 to TRBJ1-1; maybe TRBD1 (5 bases). Germline CDR1 and CDR2: LNHDA and SQIVND (reference sequence). CDR3 length: 16 amino acids. Between the trimmed V and J ends, which lost 6 bases and 0 bases, there was a span of 17 bases.